A single sample is the source of the 8 T cell receptor beta chains below, sequenced in a study of blood T cell repertoires in COVID-19. TCRdb keeps only in-frame clones here, not all; method: immunoSEQ multiplex PCR. The top ten clones hold around 5% of a sample with about 130,000 clones, about 76% of them seen once. Sequencing was performed on peripheral blood. These receptors came from a woman in her 70s with COVID-19, enrolled during active disease.

The chain has TRBV5-1 and TRBJ2-5; perhaps TRBD2 as D (6 bases). V lost 2 bases and J lost 2, with 7 bases in between. CDR1 and CDR2 (germline): SGHRS, YFSETQ. CDR3 length equals 13 residues. The CDR3 loop is CASSFGGQETQYF. The CDR3 nucleotides are TGCGCCAGCAGCTTTGGGGGGCAAGAGACCCAGTACTTC. Using reference TRBV5-1 and TRBJ2-5 for the parts outside the CDR3, the full variable domain is KAGVTQTPRYLIKTRGQQVTLSCSPISGHRSVSWYQQTPGQGLQFLFEYFSETQRNKGNFPGRFSGRQFSNSRSEMNVSTLELGDSALYLCASSFGGQETQYFGPGTRLLVL.

This clone is a singleton in its sample. The CDR3 here is CATSRGTLQGRELFF. In nucleotides, the CDR3 is TGTGCCACCAGCAGAGGGACGTTACAGGGGCGAGAACTGTTTTTT. The chain employs TRBV15 and TRBJ1-4, with 7 nucleotides matching TRBD1. J lost 12 bases, V lost 1 base, and 11 bases had no gene match. This CDR3 has 15 residues. Germline V lookup: CDR1 LNHNV, CDR2 YYDKDF (reference sequence).

This rearrangement joins TRBV7-2 to TRBJ2-2; 9 bases fit TRBD1. The CDR3 is 15 residues long. The germline V gene encodes CDR1 SGHTA and CDR2 FQGNSA. The ends lost 3 bases at V and 1 base at J; junction bases unmatched: 0. Here the CDR3 DNA reads TGTGCCAGCAGCTTGGGACAGGGGAACACCGGGGAGCTGTTTTTT. Its protein product is CASSLGQGNTGELFF.

The chain couples TRBV19 to TRBJ2-2; 10 bases fit TRBD1. Trimming removed 6 bases from V and 6 bases from J; junction bases left unmatched: 4. Germline V gene sequence: CDR1 LNHDA, CDR2 SQIVND (reference sequence). CDR3 length equals 14 residues. CDR3 in amino acids: CASRGQGRPGELFF. CDR3 sequence (DNA): TGTGCCAGTAGGGGACAGGGGAGGCCCGGGGAGCTGTTTTTT. The entire variable domain, with the rest obtained from reference TRBV19 and TRBJ2-2, is as follows: DGGITQSPKYLFRKEGQNVTLSCEQNLNHDAMYWYRQDPGQGLRLIYYSQIVNDFQKGDIAEGYSVSREKKESFPLTVTSAQKNPTAFYLCASRGQGRPGELFFGEGSRLTVL.

The rearrangement uses TRBV3-1 (or the pseudogene TRBV3-2) and TRBJ2-1; 13 bases fit TRBD2. V gave up 0 bases and J gave up 11 bases; unmatched junction bases: 7. CDR3 length: 16 amino acids. Germline CDR1 is LGHDT and CDR2 is YNNKEL (reference sequence). The CDR3 bases are TGTGCCAGCAGCCAAGATCCGGGACTAGCGGGGCTCAAGCAGTTCTTC. Translation gives CASSQDPGLAGLKQFF.

The chain carries TRBV19 and TRBJ2-1, with 7 positions matching TRBD1. Germline trimming cut 4 bases from V and 9 bases from J; bases unmatched to any gene: 3. The CDR3 consists of 12 residues. Germline assignment: CDR1 LNHDA and CDR2 SQIVND (reference sequence). In nucleotides, the CDR3 is TGTGCCAGTAGTACGCGGACAGGTGAGCAGTTCTTC. Protein: CASSTRTGEQFF.

This clone was observed a few times. The J gene is TRBJ1-2, the V gene TRBV12-3 or TRBV12-4, with D unclear. V was shortened by 3 bases and J by 2 bases, with 7 bases between the two germline ends. There are 13 residues in the CDR3. DNA for the CDR3: TGTGCCAGCAGTTTGGTCAGGAACTATGGCTACACCTTC. Translated: CASSLVRNYGYTF.

This sequence joins TRBV14 and TRBJ1-1; D remains unclear. The V end was cut by 3 bases, the J end by 2 bases, with 10 bases between. This CDR3 contains 14 residues. Germline CDR1 SGHDN, CDR2 FVKESK. The CDR3 region has the DNA TGTGCCAGCAGCCACCTCGGGGAAAACACTGAAGCTTTCTTT. This translates into CASSHLGENTEAFF. Drawing the rest from reference TRBV14 and TRBJ1-1, the complete variable domain is EAGVTQFPSHSVIEKGQTVTLRCDPISGHDNLYWYRRVMGKEIKFLLHFVKESKQDESGMPNNRFLAERTGGTYSTLKVQPAELEDSGVYFCASSHLGENTEAFFGQGTRLTVV.